This entry lists 13 T cell receptor beta chains sequenced from one sample in a study of identical twins. TCRdb analysed the 5' RACE reads with MiXCR anew, one entry per CDR3 protein. The sample contains about 900,000 distinct CDR3 sequences, about 12% of which appear only once. The sample also formed part of further work on yellow fever vaccine responses in identical twins.

The sample taken for sequencing was PBMCs. The receptor source for this set is a young woman in good health.

The genes are TRBV5-6 and TRBJ1-2; D is unclear. The V end was cut by 0 bases, the J end by 6 bases, with 9 bases between. This CDR3 spans 13 amino acids. CDR1 and CDR2 (germline): SGHDT, YYEEEE. The CDR3 here is CASSLVEGNGYTF. For the CDR3, the DNA is TGTGCCAGCAGCTTGGTTGAAGGGAATGGCTACACCTTC.

This chain joins TRBV4-1 and TRBJ2-2, with D tentatively TRBD1 or TRBD2 (5 bases each). Trimming took off 1 base at V and 8 bases at J, with 14 bases between the two ends. Germline values: CDR1 MGHRA, CDR2 YSYEKL. The CDR3 runs 15 residues. CDR3 in amino acids: CASSQGGSSVGELFF. In DNA, the CDR3 is TGCGCCAGCAGCCAAGGGGGGAGTAGTGTGGGGGAGCTGTTTTTT.

This clonotype occurred many times. The CDR3 DNA reads TGTGCCAGCAGTCCTAGCGGGGGTCGTTCCTACGAGCAGTACTTC. Its translation is CASSPSGGRSYEQYF. The J gene is TRBJ2-7, the V gene TRBV28; 10 positions agree with TRBD2. Germline V gene sequence: CDR1 MDHEN, CDR2 SYDVKM. The CDR3 is 15 residues long. V gave up 5 bases and J gave up 1 base; unmatched junction bases: 5.

This clonotype was counted only a few times. V is TRBV20-1 and J is TRBJ2-1; D gene uncertain. The CDR3 covers 12 residues. Germline V gene sequence: CDR1 DFQATT, CDR2 SNEGSKA (reference sequence). Trimming removed 6 bases at V and 0 bases at J, with 6 bases between. This CDR3 is CSAVSSYNEQFF. In DNA form, the CDR3 reads TGCAGTGCAGTGAGCTCCTACAATGAGCAGTTCTTC.

V and J are TRBV7-9 and TRBJ1-2, with no clear D. The CDR3 spans 16 residues. Trimming removed 6 bases at V and 2 bases at J, with 19 bases between. Germline V lookup: CDR1 SEHNR, CDR2 FQNEAQ (reference sequence). CDR3 sequence: CASRSRGDNPNYGYTF. Here the CDR3 DNA reads TGTGCCAGCAGGTCCCGAGGAGACAATCCCAACTATGGCTACACCTTC.

This clonotype has a count of ten or more. This rearrangement joins TRBV20-1 to TRBJ2-1, with a weak D call TRBD2 (5 bases). Trimming pared 5 bases from V and 8 bases from J, leaving 10 bases between. The CDR3 has 11 residues. Germline V CDR1 and CDR2: DFQATT, SNEGSKA (reference sequence). CDR3 sequence (DNA): TGCAGTGCTTTAAAAGCGGATGAGCAGTTCTTC. Translating gives CSALKADEQFF.

The sample holds many counts of this clonotype. The chain recombines TRBV20-1 with TRBJ1-3; no firm D call. Germline CDR1 and CDR2: DFQATT and SNEGSKA (reference sequence). The CDR3 covers 11 residues. Trimming stripped 0 bases from V and 10 bases from J, with 7 bases between. The CDR3 coding sequence is TGCAGTGCTAGAGAGGCGGGAACCATATATTTT. Protein: CSAREAGTIYF.

The chain uses TRBV6-5 and TRBJ1-1, with D tentatively TRBD1 (6 bases). Germline CDR1 reads MNHEY; CDR2 reads SVGAGI. The CDR3 is made up of 14 amino acids. V was pared by 2 bases and J by 5 bases, with 12 bases between. The CDR3 DNA reads TGTGCCAGCAGTTACATCGGGGGGCGTACTGAAGCTTTCTTT. Translated: CASSYIGGRTEAFF.

This chain joins TRBV3-1 and TRBJ2-1, with D maybe TRBD1 (6 bases). The germline CDR1 and CDR2 sequences are LGHDT and YNNKEL (reference sequence). Trimming removed 4 bases from V and 7 bases from J, with 26 bases in between. This CDR3 has 18 amino acids. For the CDR3, the DNA is TGTGCCAGCAGCCTCACTTATAAAACAGGGTGGTGGGGTAATGAGCAGTTCTTC. This sequence encodes CASSLTYKTGWWGNEQFF.

A few counts support this clonotype. This chain uses TRBV7-8 with TRBJ2-7; D might be TRBD2 (5 bases). The CDR3 covers 14 residues. Between the trimmed V and J ends, which lost 5 bases and 3 bases, there was a span of 14 bases. The germline V gene encodes CDR1 SGHVS and CDR2 FQNEAQ. CDR3 DNA: TGTGCCAGCAGCCGTAGCGTGGAGTACTACGAGCAGTACTTC. It yields the protein CASSRSVEYYEQYF.

This clonotype was detected ten times or more. The chain joins TRBV4-1 to TRBJ2-7; 12 bases agree with TRBD2. J lost 4 bases, V lost 5 bases, and 6 bases had no gene match. This CDR3 spans 15 amino acids. Germline CDR1 is MGHRA and CDR2 is YSYEKL. The CDR3 coding sequence is TGCGCCAGCAGCGCCCGACTAGCGGGAGTATACGAGCAGTACTTC. This sequence encodes CASSARLAGVYEQYF.

The chain carries TRBV3-1 and TRBJ2-1; TRBD2 agrees at 7 bases. This CDR3 contains 16 residues. Germline CDR1 LGHDT, CDR2 YNNKEL (reference sequence). Unmatched junction bases numbered 6, after V lost 4 bases and J lost 0 bases. CDR3 nucleotide sequence: TGTGCCAGCAGCCGATCAGCGGGAATCTCCTACAATGAGCAGTTCTTC. It is translated as CASSRSAGISYNEQFF.

The chain joins TRBV3-1 to TRBJ2-2; no clear D. Trimming took off 7 bases at V and 5 bases at J, with 14 bases between the two ends. The CDR3 loop spans 14 amino acids. Germline CDR1 is LGHDT and CDR2 is YNNKEL (reference sequence). Written as DNA, the CDR3 is TGTGCCAGCACCCGTTCACCCGTTACCGGGGAGCTGTTTTTT. Protein product: CASTRSPVTGELFF.